The sequence of this T cell receptor (beta chain) was determined in a study of siplizumab effects on memory and regulatory T cells (dated by TCRdb to between 2018 and 2021). Context from the whole study: The study looked at the effect of siplizumab, an anti-CD2 antibody, on alloreactive T-cell subsets in allogeneic mixed lymphocyte reactions made from human PBMCs. The paper as a whole reports these results and caveats: Whether proliferating Tregs from siplizumab cultures actually had suppressive function was not functionally confirmed. Because sequences at frequencies below about 10^-5 were poorly captured, only a minor fraction of alloreactive clones could be mapped back to unstimulated subsets. Of the alloreactive CD4+ clones that could be mapped, the Treg-derived share averaged about 67% with siplizumab compared with roughly 27% in control reactions. Compared with memory T cells, unstimulated naive T cells appeared more diverse, and naive cells seemed to make a substantial contribution to the alloresponse. The cumulative frequency of alloreactive sequences that could be traced back to unstimulated CD4+ memory T cells was significantly reduced by siplizumab. For roughly 75-95% of proliferating CD4+ or CD8+ clones, no naive or memory phenotype could be assigned.

TCRbeta CDR3 sequencing was performed on sorted unstimulated T cells and on proliferating T cells recovered from mixed lymphocyte reactions. Fresh whole blood from some ten HLA-typed healthy donors was used as the source from which PBMCs were isolated. To note about this clone: Its specific antigen is unknown. Per-base qualities were not stored, and no clone one base away is much larger.

The library came from the immunoSEQ multiplex PCR assay. Around 92,000 TCR templates per sample were assayed by the deep sequencing platform. Genomic DNA extracted from sorted T cells was the material used for TCRbeta CDR3 sequencing. In the original analysis: Clonal analysis of TCRbeta CDR3 data was done in the R programming language. Unstimulated samples were compared with post-reaction CFSE-low samples to define alloreactive CD4+ and CD8+ clones. Regulatory or non-regulatory origin of alloreactive CD4+ clones was assigned by matching sequences to the sorted unstimulated Treg and non-Treg repertoires. Here the immuneACCESS table is served through TCRdb, limited to in-frame sequences with V and J called. Missing clones are a known gap in these copies; in checked studies unresolved V genes cover under half, and the rest lacks a known reason. D and trimming come from the DNA, and the V and J calls and clone size come from that table. This sample comprises about 100,000 clones, more than 85% of them detected only once. The top ten clonotypes cover just over 2.5% of the sample.

The germline V gene supplies CDR1 MDHEN and CDR2 SYDVKM. Trimming costs V 4 bases and J 10 bases, and their ends lie 14 bases apart. There are 12 amino acids in the CDR3, from cysteine to phenylalanine inclusive. Solely the CDR3 DNA is kept, with 36 bases framed from the first base. The chain joins TRBV28 to TRBJ2-7; the D gene assignment is perhaps TRBD1 or TRBD2, with each matching 5 bases. Sequenced input: CD4+ T cells sorted from blood. The receptor comes from a human donor in good health. Some clones in this sample may be carry-over from other donors' samples. Read as DNA, the sequence is TGTGCCAGCAGTTGGGACGTTAGTCTCCAGTACTTC. It encodes CASSWDVSLQYF.